This paragraph covers one T cell receptor (beta chain) sequence. This sample was taken from a study of T-cell reconstitution after alpha-beta-depleted transplantation in children. It was with unique molecular identifiers that the TCRbeta library was prepared. One entry per CDR3 protein results from TCRdb running MiXCR on the PCR reads. The data show a few hundred thousand distinct CDR3 sequences, under 8.5% seen once. This CDR3 is 16 amino acids long. Germline CDR1 reads SGHTA; CDR2 reads FQGNSA. V was clipped by 1 base and J by 1 base, with 12 bases between them. The J gene is TRBJ2-3, the V gene TRBV7-2; a weak D match, TRBD2 (6 bases). The sequence was collected from a boy younger than 10 with acute lymphoblastic leukemia, due to receive a stem cell transplant. Material: PBMCs, obtained before TCRalphabeta/CD19-depleted stem cell transplant. For the CDR3, the DNA is TGTGCCAGCAGCTTAGGATTTAGCGGTCGCACAGATACGCAGTATTTT. Protein: CASSLGFSGRTDTQYF. The whole variable domain, filled in from reference TRBV7-2 and TRBJ2-3, reads GAGVSQSPSNKVTEKGKDVELRCDPISGHTALYWYRQSLGQGLEFLIYFQGNSAPDKSGLPSDRFSAERTGGSVSTLTIQRTQQEDSAVYLCASSLGFSGRTDTQYFGPGTRLTVL.